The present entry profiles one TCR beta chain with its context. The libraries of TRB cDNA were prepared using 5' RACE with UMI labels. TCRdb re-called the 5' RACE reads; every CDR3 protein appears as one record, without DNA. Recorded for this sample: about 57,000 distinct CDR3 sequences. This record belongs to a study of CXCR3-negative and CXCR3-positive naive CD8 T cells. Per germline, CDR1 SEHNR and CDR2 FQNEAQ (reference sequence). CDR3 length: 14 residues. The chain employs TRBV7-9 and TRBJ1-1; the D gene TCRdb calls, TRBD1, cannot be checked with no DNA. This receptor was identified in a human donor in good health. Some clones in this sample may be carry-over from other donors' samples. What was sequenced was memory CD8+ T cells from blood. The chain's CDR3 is CASSLGQGLTEAFF.